The 20 T cell receptor beta chains presented below share a single source sample, sequenced in a study of T-cell reconstitution after alpha-beta-depleted transplantation in children (dated by TCRdb to 2016 to 2018). What the treatment or condition label conveys for this sample: allogeneic hematopoietic cell transplantation with graft depleted of TCRalphabeta T cells and CD19 B cells. Library construction relied on PCR. The data were produced on an Illumina HiSeq 2500. To normalize quantification of the TCRbeta repertoire, the TCR libraries were built with molecular barcoding that relied on unique molecular identifiers. Using fastp trimming at Q25 and MiXCR clonotype assembly, TCRdb reanalyzed the public sequencing data and kept in-frame beta chains. Entries that share a CDR3 protein sequence are merged under the most common genes and DNA. The sample profile shows 450,000 to 700,000 distinct CDR3 sequences; 25% to 30% of them were found once. Less than 40% of the sample is taken by the ten largest.

Source: PBMCs, taken before TCRalphabeta/CD19-depleted stem cell transplant. The source of these receptors is a boy under two years old with Wiskott-Aldrich syndrome, due to receive a stem cell transplant.

The rearrangement uses TRBV27 and TRBJ2-3; D perhaps matches TRBD1 (6 bases). Trimming cost V 7 bases and J 3 bases, with 17 bases left between them. CDR1 and CDR2 (germline): MNHEY, SMNVEV (reference sequence). The CDR3 is made up of 15 amino acids. The CDR3 is CASTELGGATDTQYF. The CDR3 DNA reads as TGTGCCAGCACAGAGTTAGGGGGAGCGACAGATACGCAGTATTTT.

This clonotype was counted at least ten times. V is TRBV28 and J is TRBJ2-7, with 7 bases identical to TRBD2. V was pared by 6 bases and J by 0 bases, with 2 bases of the junction left unmatched. This CDR3 has 13 amino acids. The germline V gene encodes CDR1 MDHEN and CDR2 SYDVKM. CDR3 residues: CASSRTSSYEQYF. Written as DNA, the CDR3 is TGTGCCAGCAGCCGGACTAGCTCCTACGAGCAGTACTTC.

This clonotype has more than one count but fewer than ten. The chain's CDR3 is CASSQKRTGELFF. The CDR3 DNA is TGTGCCAGCAGCCAAAAACGGACCGGGGAGCTGTTTTTT. V and J are TRBV14 and TRBJ2-2; D is ambiguous. The CDR3 consists of 13 residues. Germline CDR1 SGHDN, CDR2 FVKESK. V lost 2 bases, J lost 5 bases, and 6 bases lay in between.

Only a few counts were recorded for this clonotype. The chain couples TRBV2 to TRBJ1-5; D might be TRBD1 (6 bases). The CDR3 totals 12 residues. V was cut by 7 bases and J by 7 bases, with 11 bases left in between. From germline, CDR1 is SNHLY and CDR2 FYNNEI. The CDR3 DNA reads TGTGCCAGCACCGAGGGGGTGCAGCCCCAGCATTTT. Its translation is CASTEGVQPQHF.

V and J are TRBV20-1 and TRBJ1-2, with TRBD1 matching over 8 bases. This CDR3 contains 13 residues. The V segment lost 5 bases and the J segment 7 bases; nucleotides outside the gene matches: 9. Germline V gene data show CDR1 as DFQATT and CDR2 as SNEGSKA (reference sequence). The CDR3 coding sequence is TGCAGTGCTTGGACAGGGCCGGGGAGTGGCTACACCTTC. Its protein is CSAWTGPGSGYTF.

The table lists this clonotype with a few counts. This chain connects TRBV7-3 to TRBJ2-5; D is tentatively TRBD1 or TRBD2 (6 bases each). Trimming took off 5 bases at V and 5 bases at J, with 15 bases between the two ends. The CDR3 is made up of 14 amino acids. From germline, CDR1 is SGHTA and CDR2 FQGTGA. CDR3 nucleotide sequence: TGTGCCAGCAGCGCCGGGGGCGGGACGGAGACCCAGTACTTC. It yields the protein CASSAGGGTETQYF.

The CDR3 DNA reads as TGCGCCAGCAGCCAAGATATTACCTACAATGAGCAGTTCTTC. Translating gives CASSQDITYNEQFF. This chain links TRBV4-1 with TRBJ2-1; D remains ambiguous. The length of the CDR3 is 14 residues. V shed 0 bases and J shed 2 bases, with 5 bases lying between them. Germline V CDR1 and CDR2: MGHRA, YSYEKL.

CDR3 nucleotide sequence: TGTGCCAGCAGCCAGGATGGGTATGGCTACACCTTC. Translating gives CASSQDGYGYTF. This chain links TRBV4-2 with TRBJ1-2; D remains ambiguous. The CDR3 consists of 12 residues. Germline values: CDR1 LGHNA, CDR2 YNFKEQ. The germline V and J ends were trimmed by 3 bases and 5 bases, with 7 bases remaining between them.

This sequence joins TRBV10-3 and TRBJ2-2; perhaps TRBD1 as D (6 bases). Germline V CDR1 and CDR2: ENHRY, SYGVKD. The V gene lost 10 bases and the J gene lost 4 bases, with 19 bases spanning the gap. The CDR3 extends over 15 amino acids. The CDR3 nucleotides read TGTGCCACACCTGAAGCGACAGGCCCCACCGGGGAGCTGTTTTTT. This sequence encodes CATPEATGPTGELFF.

The rearrangement uses TRBV5-1 and TRBJ2-5; possible D gene TRBD2, 5 bases. The germline gives CDR1 SGHRS, CDR2 YFSETQ. Between the trimmed V and J ends, which lost 4 bases and 5 bases, there was a span of 21 bases. CDR3 length: 16 residues. CDR3 bases: TGCGCCAGCAGCCTCTGGTCAGGCGGGTTCGGGGAGACCCAGTACTTC. This sequence encodes CASSLWSGGFGETQYF.

The chain links TRBV4-2 to TRBJ2-1; 7 positions match TRBD2. Germline trimming cut 3 bases from V and 14 bases from J; bases unmatched to any gene: 10. The CDR3 covers 13 residues. Per germline, CDR1 LGHNA and CDR2 YNFKEQ. CDR3 bases: TGTGCCAGCAGCCAGCTGGGGGGGGAGGCGAAGTTCTTC. The encoded protein is CASSQLGGEAKFF.

In its sample, this clonotype was seen a few times. This chain links TRBV7-2 with TRBJ1-3, with D unclear. V was pared by 4 bases and J by 0 bases, with 10 bases between. Germline CDR1 is SGHTA and CDR2 is FQGNSA. CDR3 size: 15 residues. DNA for the CDR3: TGTGCCAGCAGCTCCCGGGCCTACTCTGGAAACACCATATATTTT. Translated: CASSSRAYSGNTIYF. Together with reference TRBV7-2 and TRBJ1-3, the CDR3 gives the full variable domain: GAGVSQSPSNKVTEKGKDVELRCDPISGHTALYWYRQSLGQGLEFLIYFQGNSAPDKSGLPSDRFSAERTGGSVSTLTIQRTQQEDSAVYLCASSSRAYSGNTIYFGEGSWLTVV.

In nucleotides, the CDR3 is TGTGCCAGCAGTTTGGTGCTACTAGCGGGAGTATTCAATGAGCAGTTCTTC. This encodes CASSLVLLAGVFNEQFF. This chain uses TRBV27 with TRBJ2-1; the match to TRBD2 covers 11 bases. CDR3 size: 17 residues. With V trimmed by 3 bases and J by 6 bases, 10 bases remained unmatched. The germline V gene has CDR1 MNHEY and CDR2 SMNVEV (reference sequence).

This rearrangement joins TRBV3-1 to TRBJ2-5; D possibly corresponds to TRBD2 (5 bases). V gave up 1 base and J gave up 2 bases, with 11 bases separating them. This CDR3 is 15 amino acids long. Germline V gene data show CDR1 as LGHDT and CDR2 as YNNKEL (reference sequence). The CDR3 region is CASSQVLQRQETQYF. CDR3 nucleotides: TGTGCCAGCAGCCAAGTTCTCCAGCGGCAAGAGACCCAGTACTTC.

This sequence joins TRBV6-2 or TRBV6-3 and TRBJ2-2, with D maybe TRBD2 (5 bases). Germline CDR1 MNHEY, CDR2 SVGEGT. This CDR3 region has 14 residues. Trimming pared 5 bases from V and 3 bases from J, leaving 10 bases between. The CDR3 DNA follows: TGTGCCAGCAGTCCGGACTCTTACACCGGGGAGCTGTTTTTT. This translates into CASSPDSYTGELFF.

The rearrangement uses TRBV6-5 and TRBJ2-5; D remains unclear. The CDR3 contains 13 residues. Trimming shortened V by 2 bases and J by 2 bases, and 6 bases separated the two germline ends. In germline, CDR1 is MNHEY, CDR2 SVGAGI. The CDR3 DNA sequence: TGTGCCAGCAGTTACGCCCATCAAGAGACCCAGTACTTC. Translated: CASSYAHQETQYF.

This clonotype was seen at least ten times. This chain joins TRBV5-1 and TRBJ2-7; 10 positions match TRBD2. The CDR3 extends over 16 amino acids. The V gene's germline CDR1 is SGHRS and CDR2 YFSETQ. V shed 0 bases, J shed 1 base, and the junction held 4 bases outside the gene matches. The CDR3 sequence is CASSLVGTSVSYEQYF. Written as DNA, the CDR3 is TGCGCCAGCAGCTTGGTTGGGACTAGCGTATCCTACGAGCAGTACTTC.

The gene calls are TRBV20-1 and TRBJ2-7; weak D call: TRBD2 (6 bases). With 3 bases removed from V and 6 bases from J, the gap between germline ends came to 9 bases. The CDR3 covers 11 residues. Germline values: CDR1 DFQATT, CDR2 SNEGSKA (reference sequence). The CDR3 DNA is TGCAGTGCTAGCCGGGACTCCGAGCAGTACTTC. This codes for CSASRDSEQYF.

The J gene is TRBJ2-6, the V gene TRBV19; D gene unclear. Germline CDR1 is LNHDA and CDR2 is SQIVND (reference sequence). This CDR3 contains 15 residues. The V and J ends lost 3 bases and 2 bases respectively, with 8 bases between them. The CDR3: CASSILFTGANVLTF. The CDR3 coding sequence is TGTGCCAGTAGTATCCTCTTTACTGGGGCCAACGTCCTGACTTTC.

This rearrangement joins TRBV2 to TRBJ1-5; no definite D call. Deletions cut 7 bases from V and 4 bases from J, with 11 bases between. The CDR3 totals 13 residues. Germline CDR1 SNHLY, CDR2 FYNNEI. CDR3 in DNA: TGTGCCAGCACCCCAAGGGAGAATCAGCCCCAGCATTTT. Its protein is CASTPRENQPQHF.